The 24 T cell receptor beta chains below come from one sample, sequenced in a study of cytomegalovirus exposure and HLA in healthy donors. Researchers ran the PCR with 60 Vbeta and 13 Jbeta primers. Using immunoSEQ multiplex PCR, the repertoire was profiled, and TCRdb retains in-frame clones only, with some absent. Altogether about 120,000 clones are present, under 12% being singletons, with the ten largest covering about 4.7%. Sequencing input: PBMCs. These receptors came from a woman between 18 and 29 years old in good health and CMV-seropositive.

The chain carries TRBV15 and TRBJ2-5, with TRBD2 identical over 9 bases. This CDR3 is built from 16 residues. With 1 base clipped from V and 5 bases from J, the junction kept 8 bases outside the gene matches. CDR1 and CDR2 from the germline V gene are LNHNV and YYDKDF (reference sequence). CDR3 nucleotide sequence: TGTGCCACCAGCAGAGCGTCTTTTAGCGGGAGTGAGACCCAGTACTTC. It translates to CATSRASFSGSETQYF.

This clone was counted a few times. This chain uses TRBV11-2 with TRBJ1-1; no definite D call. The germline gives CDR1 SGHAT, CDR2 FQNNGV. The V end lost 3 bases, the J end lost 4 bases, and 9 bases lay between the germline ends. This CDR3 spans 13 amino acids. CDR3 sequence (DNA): TGTGCCAGCAGCTTGTCACTTTCCACTGAAGCTTTCTTT. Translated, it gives CASSLSLSTEAFF. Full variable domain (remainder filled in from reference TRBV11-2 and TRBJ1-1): EAGVAQSPRYKIIEKRQSVAFWCNPISGHATLYWYQQILGQGPKLLIQFQNNGVVDDSQLPKDRFSAERLKGVDSTLKIQPAKLEDSAVYLCASSLSLSTEAFFGQGTRLTVV.

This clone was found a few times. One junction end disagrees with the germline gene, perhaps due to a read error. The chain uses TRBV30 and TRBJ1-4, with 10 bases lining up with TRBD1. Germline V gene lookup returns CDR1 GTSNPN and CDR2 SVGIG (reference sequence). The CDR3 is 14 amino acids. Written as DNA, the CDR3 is TGTGCCTGGGGTGTTGGGACAGGGGACGAAAAACTGTTTTTT. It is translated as CAWGVGTGDEKLFF.

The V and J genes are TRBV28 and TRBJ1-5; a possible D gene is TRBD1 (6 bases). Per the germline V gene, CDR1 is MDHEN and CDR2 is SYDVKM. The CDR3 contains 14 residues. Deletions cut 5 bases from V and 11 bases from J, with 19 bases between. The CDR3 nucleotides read TGTGCCAGCAGTAGTAGGGGACATGGGGAGTCCCAGCATTTT. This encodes CASSSRGHGESQHF.

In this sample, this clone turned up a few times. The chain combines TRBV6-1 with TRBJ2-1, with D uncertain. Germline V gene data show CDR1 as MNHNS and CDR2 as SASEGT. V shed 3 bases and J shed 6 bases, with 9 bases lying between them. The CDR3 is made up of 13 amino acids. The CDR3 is CASSDDLANEQFF. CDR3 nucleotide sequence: TGTGCCAGCAGTGATGACTTGGCCAATGAGCAGTTCTTC.

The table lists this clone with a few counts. The CDR3: CASSSPKGAGTGFQPQHF. CDR3 coding DNA: TGTGCCAGCAGTTCCCCAAAAGGCGCCGGGACAGGCTTTCAGCCCCAGCATTTT. The chain employs TRBV2 and TRBJ1-5; TRBD1 aligns across 8 bases. Germline V gene data show CDR1 as SNHLY and CDR2 as FYNNEI. The V gene end was trimmed by 5 bases and the J gene end by 6 bases; junction bases not matched to a gene: 18. This CDR3 has 18 residues.

As DNA, the CDR3 is TGTGCCATCAGTCAAAAAGGAGATAGCAATCAGCCCCAGCATTTT. This translates into CAISQKGDSNQPQHF. J is TRBJ1-5 and V is TRBV10-3; D is ambiguous. The V and J ends lost 5 bases and 0 bases respectively, with 11 bases between them. CDR1 ENHRY and CDR2 SYGVKD come from the germline V gene. This CDR3 comprises 15 residues.

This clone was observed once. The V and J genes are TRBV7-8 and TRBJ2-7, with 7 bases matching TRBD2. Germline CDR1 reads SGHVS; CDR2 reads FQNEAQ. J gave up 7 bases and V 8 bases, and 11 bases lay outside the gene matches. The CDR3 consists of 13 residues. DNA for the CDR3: TGTGCCAGCCGGACTAGAGGGAGTTGGGAGCAGTACTTC. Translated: CASRTRGSWEQYF.

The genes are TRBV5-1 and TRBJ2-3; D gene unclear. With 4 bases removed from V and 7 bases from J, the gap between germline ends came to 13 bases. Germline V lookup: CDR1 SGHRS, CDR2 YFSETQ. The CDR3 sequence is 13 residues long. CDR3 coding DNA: TGCGCCAGCAGCGATCTCGTTCAGAATACGCAGTATTTT. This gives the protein CASSDLVQNTQYF.

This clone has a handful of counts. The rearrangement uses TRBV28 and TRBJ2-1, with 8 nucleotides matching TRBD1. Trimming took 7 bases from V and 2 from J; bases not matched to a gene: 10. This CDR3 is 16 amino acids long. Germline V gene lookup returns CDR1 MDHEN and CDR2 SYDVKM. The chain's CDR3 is CASIPTGQGAYNEQFF. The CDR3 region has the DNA TGTGCCAGCATACCTACTGGACAGGGAGCCTACAATGAGCAGTTCTTC.

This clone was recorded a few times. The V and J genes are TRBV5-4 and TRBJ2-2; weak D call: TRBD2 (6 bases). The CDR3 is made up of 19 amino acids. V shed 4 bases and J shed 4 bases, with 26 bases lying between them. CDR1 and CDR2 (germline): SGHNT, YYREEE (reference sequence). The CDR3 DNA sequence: TGTGCCAGCAGCGCCTACCACGGAGGGCGGGACGGTGGCACCGGGGAGCTGTTTTTT. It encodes CASSAYHGGRDGGTGELFF.

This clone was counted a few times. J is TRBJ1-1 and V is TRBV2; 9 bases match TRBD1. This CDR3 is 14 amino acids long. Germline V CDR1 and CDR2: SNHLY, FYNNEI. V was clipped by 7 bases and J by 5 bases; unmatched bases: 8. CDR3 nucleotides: TGTGCCAGCAACCTCGGGGACAGGGTAACTGAAGCTTTCTTT. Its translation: CASNLGDRVTEAFF.

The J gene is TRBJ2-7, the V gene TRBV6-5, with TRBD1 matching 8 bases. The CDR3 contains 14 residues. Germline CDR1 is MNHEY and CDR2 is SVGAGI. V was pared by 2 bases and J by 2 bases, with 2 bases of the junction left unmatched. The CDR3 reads CASSYDRGPYEQYF. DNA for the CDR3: TGTGCCAGCAGTTACGACAGGGGACCCTACGAGCAGTACTTC.

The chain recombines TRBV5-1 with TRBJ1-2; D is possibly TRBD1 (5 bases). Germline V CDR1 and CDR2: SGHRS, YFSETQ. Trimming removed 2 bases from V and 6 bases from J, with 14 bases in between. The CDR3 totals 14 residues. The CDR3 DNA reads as TGCGCCAGCAGCTTATGGGGGGGAAGCGATGGCTACACCTTC. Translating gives CASSLWGGSDGYTF.

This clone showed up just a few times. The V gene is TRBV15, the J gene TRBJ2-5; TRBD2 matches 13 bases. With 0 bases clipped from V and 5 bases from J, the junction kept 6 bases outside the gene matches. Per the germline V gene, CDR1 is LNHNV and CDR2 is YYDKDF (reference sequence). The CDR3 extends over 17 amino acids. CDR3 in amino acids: CATSRDGTSGESETQYF. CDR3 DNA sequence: TGTGCCACCAGCAGAGATGGGACTAGCGGGGAGTCGGAGACCCAGTACTTC.

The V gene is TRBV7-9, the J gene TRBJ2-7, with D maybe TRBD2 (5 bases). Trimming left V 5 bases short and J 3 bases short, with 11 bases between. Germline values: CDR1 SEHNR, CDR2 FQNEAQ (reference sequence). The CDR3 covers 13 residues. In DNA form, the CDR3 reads TGTGCCAGCAGCCCCGGGATCGACTACGAGCAGTACTTC. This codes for CASSPGIDYEQYF.

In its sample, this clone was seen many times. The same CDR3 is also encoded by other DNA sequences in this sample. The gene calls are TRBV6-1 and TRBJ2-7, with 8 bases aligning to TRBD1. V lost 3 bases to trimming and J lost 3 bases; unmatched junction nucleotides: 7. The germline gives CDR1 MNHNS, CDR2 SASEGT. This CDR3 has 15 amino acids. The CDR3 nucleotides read TGTGCCAGCAGTGAGTCCCCAGGGGGCATCTACGAGCAGTACTTC. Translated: CASSESPGGIYEQYF.

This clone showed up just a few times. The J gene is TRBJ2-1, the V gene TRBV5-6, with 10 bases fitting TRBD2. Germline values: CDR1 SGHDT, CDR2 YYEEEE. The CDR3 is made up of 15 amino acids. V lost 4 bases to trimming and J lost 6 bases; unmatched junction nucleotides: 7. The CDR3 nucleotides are TGTGCCAGCAGCGCCGGGACTAGCGCTTCCAATGAGCAGTTCTTC. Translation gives CASSAGTSASNEQFF.

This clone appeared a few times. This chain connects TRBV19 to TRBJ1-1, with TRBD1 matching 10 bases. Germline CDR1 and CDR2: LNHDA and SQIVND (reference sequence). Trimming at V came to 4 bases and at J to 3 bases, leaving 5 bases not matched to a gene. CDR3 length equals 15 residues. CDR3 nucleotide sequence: TGTGCCAGTAGTAGACAGGGGGCCGGCTACACTGAAGCTTTCTTT. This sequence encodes CASSRQGAGYTEAFF.

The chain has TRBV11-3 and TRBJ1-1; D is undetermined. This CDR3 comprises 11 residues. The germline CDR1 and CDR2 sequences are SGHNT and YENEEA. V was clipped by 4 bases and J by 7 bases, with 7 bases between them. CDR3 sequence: CASSSRIEAFF. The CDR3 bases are TGTGCCAGCAGCTCGCGCATTGAAGCTTTCTTT.

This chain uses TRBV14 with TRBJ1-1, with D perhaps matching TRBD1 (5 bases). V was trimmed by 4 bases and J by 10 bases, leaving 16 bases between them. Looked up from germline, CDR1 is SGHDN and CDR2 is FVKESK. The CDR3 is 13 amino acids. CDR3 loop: CASSPPGDGVAFF. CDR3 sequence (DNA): TGTGCCAGCAGCCCCCCGGGGGACGGGGTAGCTTTCTTT.

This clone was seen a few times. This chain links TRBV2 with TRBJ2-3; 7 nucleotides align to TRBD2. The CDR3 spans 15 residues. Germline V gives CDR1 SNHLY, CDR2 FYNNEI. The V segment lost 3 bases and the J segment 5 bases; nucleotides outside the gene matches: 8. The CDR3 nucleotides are TGTGCCAGCAGTGAGGGGCGGGAGAGAGGAGATACGCAGTATTTT. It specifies CASSEGRERGDTQYF. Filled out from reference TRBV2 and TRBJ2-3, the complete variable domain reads EPEVTQTPSHQVTQMGQEVILRCVPISNHLYFYWYRQILGQKVEFLVSFYNNEISEKSEIFDDQFSVERPDGSNFTLKIRSTKLEDSAMYFCASSEGRERGDTQYFGPGTRLTVL.

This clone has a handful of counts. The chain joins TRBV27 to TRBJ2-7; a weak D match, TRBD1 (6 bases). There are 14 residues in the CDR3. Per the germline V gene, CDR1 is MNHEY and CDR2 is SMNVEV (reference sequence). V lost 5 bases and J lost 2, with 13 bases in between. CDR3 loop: CASSPPQGPYEQYF. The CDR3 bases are TGTGCCAGCAGTCCACCCCAGGGGCCCTACGAGCAGTACTTC.

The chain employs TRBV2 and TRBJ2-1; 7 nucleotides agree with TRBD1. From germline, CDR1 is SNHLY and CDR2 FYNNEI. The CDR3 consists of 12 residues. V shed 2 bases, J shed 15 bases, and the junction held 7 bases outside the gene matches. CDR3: CASSEQGELRFF. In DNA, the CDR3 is TGTGCCAGCAGTGAACAGGGGGAGTTGCGGTTCTTC.